The 31 T cell receptor beta chains below were found in one sample sequenced in a study of cytomegalovirus exposure and HLA in healthy donors. PCR primers comprised 60 Vbeta and 13 Jbeta primers. TCRdb's table, derived via immunoSEQ multiplex PCR, lists solely in-frame clones and lacks some. In the table there are 150,000 to 200,000 clones, about three quarters of which are singletons. Sequenced input: PBMCs. These receptors all stem from a woman aged 40 to 50 in good health and CMV-seropositive.

The chain employs TRBV7-6 and TRBJ2-7; a possible D gene is TRBD1 (6 bases). V was trimmed by 3 bases and J by 3 bases, leaving 15 bases between them. There are 15 residues in the CDR3. Germline values: CDR1 SGHVS, CDR2 FNYEAQ. CDR3 region: CASSFRDTSFYEQYF. The CDR3 DNA follows: TGTGCCAGCAGCTTCCGGGACACATCCTTCTACGAGCAGTACTTC. Complete variable domain (other parts from reference TRBV7-6 and TRBJ2-7): GAGVSQSPRYKVTKRGQDVALRCDPISGHVSLYWYRQALGQGPEFLTYFNYEAQQDKSGLPNDRFSAERPEGSISTLTIQRTEQRDSAMYRCASSFRDTSFYEQYFGPGTRLTVT.

This sequence joins TRBV30 and TRBJ1-1, with D maybe TRBD1 (6 bases). Germline lookup yields CDR1 GTSNPN and CDR2 SVGIG (reference sequence). The V and J ends lost 0 bases and 0 bases respectively, with 17 bases between them. The CDR3 runs 17 residues. Written as DNA, the CDR3 is TGTGCCTGGAGTGTAGCTACTACAGGGCCCTTGAACACTGAAGCTTTCTTT. Its translation: CAWSVATTGPLNTEAFF. The entire variable domain, with the rest obtained from reference TRBV30 and TRBJ1-1, is as follows: SQTIHQWPATLVQPVGSPLSLECTVEGTSNPNLYWYRQAAGRGLQLLFYSVGIGQISSEVPQNLSASRPQDRQFILSSKKLLLSDSGFYLCAWSVATTGPLNTEAFFGQGTRLTVV.

CDR3 in amino acids: CASGGFGLSNQPQHF. The CDR3 region has the DNA TGTGCCAGTGGGGGGTTCGGGCTCAGCAATCAGCCCCAGCATTTT. The rearrangement joins TRBV19 to TRBJ1-5; D possibly corresponds to TRBD1 (5 bases). The CDR3 totals 15 residues. Between the trimmed V and J ends, which lost 8 bases and 1 base, there was a span of 15 bases. CDR1 and CDR2 (germline): LNHDA, SQIVND (reference sequence).

This clone was detected only a few times. The chain recombines TRBV5-1 with TRBJ2-1, with 7 bases aligning to TRBD1. V was pared by 0 bases and J by 4 bases, with 4 bases of the junction left unmatched. CDR1 and CDR2 (germline): SGHRS, YFSETQ. The CDR3 is 15 amino acids. The CDR3 sequence: CASSLVGGAYNEQFF. CDR3 nucleotide sequence: TGCGCCAGCAGCTTGGTAGGGGGCGCTTACAATGAGCAGTTCTTC. The whole variable domain, remainder taken from reference TRBV5-1 and TRBJ2-1, is KAGVTQTPRYLIKTRGQQVTLSCSPISGHRSVSWYQQTPGQGLQFLFEYFSETQRNKGNFPGRFSGRQFSNSRSEMNVSTLELGDSALYLCASSLVGGAYNEQFFGPGTRLTVL.

The chain couples TRBV5-1 to TRBJ2-3, with no clear D. The CDR3 sequence is 13 residues long. V lost 2 bases and J lost 2, with 6 bases in between. Looked up from germline, CDR1 is SGHRS and CDR2 is YFSETQ. CDR3 in amino acids: CASSFHNTDTQYF. As DNA, the CDR3 is TGCGCCAGCAGCTTCCACAACACAGATACGCAGTATTTT.

The chain has TRBV30 and TRBJ1-2; 8 bases are a match to TRBD1. Per the germline V gene, CDR1 is GTSNPN and CDR2 is SVGIG (reference sequence). Trimming removed 1 base from V and 8 bases from J; junction bases left unmatched: 9. The CDR3 is 14 amino acids. The CDR3, as DNA: TGTGCCTGGAGTGAGGCCCAGGGGGCGCAGGGCTACACCTTC. Translation gives CAWSEAQGAQGYTF.

This clone occurred once. V and J are TRBV7-9 and TRBJ1-4; 9 nucleotides match TRBD1. Germline V lookup: CDR1 SEHNR, CDR2 FQNEAQ (reference sequence). This CDR3 has 12 residues. With V trimmed by 6 bases and J by 10 bases, 3 bases remained unmatched. The CDR3 region is CASRTTGGKLFF. CDR3 nucleotides: TGTGCCAGCAGGACGACAGGGGGAAAACTGTTTTTT.

The chain couples TRBV18 to TRBJ2-5; tentative D call: TRBD1 (6 bases). The CDR3 runs to 16 residues. The germline V and J ends were trimmed by 3 bases and 4 bases, with 18 bases remaining between them. CDR1 is KGHSH and CDR2 is LQKENI in the germline V gene. CDR3 DNA: TGTGCCAGCTCACCCCCACAGGGCCTGAGAGGAGAGACCCAGTACTTC. Protein product: CASSPPQGLRGETQYF. The whole variable domain, remainder taken from reference TRBV18 and TRBJ2-5, is NAGVMQNPRHLVRRRGQEARLRCSPMKGHSHVYWYRQLPEEGLKFMVYLQKENIIDESGMPKERFSAEFPKEGPSILRIQQVVRGDSAAYFCASSPPQGLRGETQYFGPGTRLLVL.

This clone has more than one count but fewer than ten. The chain recombines TRBV5-4 with TRBJ2-7; D unclear. V lost 4 bases to trimming and J lost 3 bases, with 8 bases between them. Germline V gene data show CDR1 as SGHNT and CDR2 as YYREEE (reference sequence). This CDR3 has 12 amino acids. Written as DNA, the CDR3 is TGTGCCAGCAGCGTACAAAGCTACGAGCAGTACTTC. Translating gives CASSVQSYEQYF.

Comment on this clone: An end of the junction differs from the germline gene, which may be a read error. The J gene is TRBJ2-7, the V gene TRBV7-9; 7 bases map to TRBD2. From germline, CDR1 is SEHNR and CDR2 FQNEAQ (reference sequence). The CDR3 consists of 11 residues. The CDR3 spells CSSSPGGEQYF. CDR3 DNA sequence: TGTTCCAGCAGCCCGGGGGGCGAGCAGTACTTC.

This chain joins TRBV28 and TRBJ2-3; TRBD1 agrees at 10 bases. V gave up 2 bases and J gave up 2 bases; unmatched junction bases: 7. The CDR3 contains 17 residues. Germline CDR1 is MDHEN and CDR2 is SYDVKM. The CDR3 DNA reads as TGTGCCAGCAGTTTAGCCCCCGGGACAGGGGACACAGATACGCAGTATTTT. The encoded protein is CASSLAPGTGDTDTQYF.

The gene calls are TRBV5-6 and TRBJ1-2; 7 bases line up with TRBD1. CDR1 and CDR2 (germline): SGHDT, YYEEEE. V lost 2 bases to trimming and J lost 5 bases; unmatched junction nucleotides: 3. The CDR3 has 13 residues. The CDR3 sequence is CASSFQGEYGYTF. CDR3 bases: TGTGCCAGCAGCTTTCAGGGGGAGTATGGCTACACCTTC.

This rearrangement joins TRBV5-4 to TRBJ2-3, with 8 positions matching TRBD2. Germline V gene lookup returns CDR1 SGHNT and CDR2 YYREEE (reference sequence). Germline trimming cut 0 bases from V and 4 bases from J; bases unmatched to any gene: 4. The CDR3 loop spans 15 amino acids. The CDR3 is CASSLAGGPPDTQYF. The CDR3 region has the DNA TGTGCCAGCAGCTTGGCGGGGGGGCCCCCAGATACGCAGTATTTT.

Only a few counts were recorded for this clone. V usage is TRBV2 and J usage is TRBJ1-1; no clear D. Germline CDR1 is SNHLY and CDR2 is FYNNEI. With 4 bases removed from V and 4 bases from J, the gap between germline ends came to 10 bases. The CDR3 covers 13 residues. DNA of the CDR3: TGTGCCAGCAGTGCCAGAGCGGGCACTGAAGCTTTCTTT. Translating gives CASSARAGTEAFF. Variable domain in full (rest from reference TRBV2 and TRBJ1-1): EPEVTQTPSHQVTQMGQEVILRCVPISNHLYFYWYRQILGQKVEFLVSFYNNEISEKSEIFDDQFSVERPDGSNFTLKIRSTKLEDSAMYFCASSARAGTEAFFGQGTRLTVV.

This chain uses TRBV5-4 with TRBJ2-3; 7 nucleotides line up with TRBD1. V shed 4 bases, J shed 0 bases, and the junction held 8 bases outside the gene matches. The germline V gene has CDR1 SGHNT and CDR2 YYREEE (reference sequence). This CDR3 has 16 residues. This CDR3 is CASSKYGTDSTDTQYF. The CDR3 DNA sequence: TGTGCCAGCAGCAAATACGGGACAGATAGCACAGATACGCAGTATTTT. The entire variable domain, with the rest obtained from reference TRBV5-4 and TRBJ2-3, is as follows: ETGVTQSPTHLIKTRGQQVTLRCSSQSGHNTVSWYQQALGQGPQFIFQYYREEENGRGNFPPRFSGLQFPNYSSELNVNALELDDSALYLCASSKYGTDSTDTQYFGPGTRLTVL.

The rearrangement uses TRBV28 and TRBJ2-5, with TRBD2 matching 12 bases. V was clipped by 8 bases and J by 2 bases; unmatched bases: 9. CDR1 MDHEN and CDR2 SYDVKM come from the germline V gene. The CDR3 is made up of 16 amino acids. CDR3 sequence reads: CASSLAGGLGQETQYF. As DNA, the CDR3 is TGTGCCAGCTCGCTAGCGGGGGGGCTTGGGCAAGAGACCCAGTACTTC.

This clone was counted once. The V gene is TRBV6-1, the J gene TRBJ1-2, with D possibly being TRBD1 (6 bases). The CDR3 is 14 residues long. The V end lost 5 bases, the J end lost 6 bases, and 16 bases lay between the germline ends. In germline, CDR1 is MNHNS, CDR2 SASEGT. Here the CDR3 reads CASSPGGASHGYTF. The CDR3 DNA sequence: TGTGCCAGCAGTCCGGGGGGCGCGAGTCATGGCTACACCTTC.

This clone turned up a few times. The chain recombines TRBV9 with TRBJ1-4; D is ambiguous. Trimming shortened V by 0 bases and J by 7 bases, and 10 bases separated the two germline ends. The CDR3 runs to 14 residues. CDR1 and CDR2 (germline): SGDLS, YYNGEE. The CDR3 DNA reads as TGTGCCAGCAGCGTAGGCCCGACGGGTGAAAAACTGTTTTTT. It specifies CASSVGPTGEKLFF.

The CDR3 DNA reads as TGTGCCAGCAGCCAAGTGGGCGTAGCGGGGGGTTCCTACGAGCAGTACTTC. This encodes CASSQVGVAGGSYEQYF. The chain recombines TRBV4-2 with TRBJ2-7; TRBD2 matches at 10 bases. The V gene end was trimmed by 1 base and the J gene end by 1 base; junction bases not matched to a gene: 7. There are 17 residues in the CDR3. Looked up from germline, CDR1 is LGHNA and CDR2 is YNFKEQ.

V gene TRBV5-1 combines with J gene TRBJ2-3; D ambiguous. V lost 4 bases and J 5 bases, leaving 8 bases between the germline ends. Germline CDR1 and CDR2: SGHRS and YFSETQ. The CDR3 sequence is 12 residues long. The CDR3 region is CASSEKRDTQYF. The CDR3 nucleotides read TGCGCCAGCAGCGAAAAGCGAGATACGCAGTATTTT.

The J gene is TRBJ2-1, the V gene TRBV9, with D tentatively TRBD1 (6 bases). The ends were cut back, 1 base at V and 9 bases at J, with 11 bases in the middle. Germline lookup yields CDR1 SGDLS and CDR2 YYNGEE. The CDR3 extends over 13 amino acids. CDR3: CASSVYRVGEQFF. The CDR3, as DNA: TGTGCCAGCAGCGTATACAGGGTTGGTGAGCAGTTCTTC.

The V call is TRBV6-5, the J call TRBJ1-5; no firm D call. V lost 5 bases to trimming and J lost 3 bases, with 14 bases between them. The germline V gene has CDR1 MNHEY and CDR2 SVGAGI. This CDR3 contains 15 residues. Here the CDR3 DNA reads TGTGCCAGCAGTAAGAACGGAGGTAACAATCAGCCCCAGCATTTT. Residues: CASSKNGGNNQPQHF.

The chain combines TRBV18 with TRBJ2-2; TRBD2 is a possible D gene (6 bases). This CDR3 comprises 16 residues. V was cut by 5 bases and J by 1 base, with 14 bases left in between. Germline V gene sequence: CDR1 KGHSH, CDR2 LQKENI. CDR3 bases: TGTGCCAGCTCATCCTCCCACGGGGGGAACACCGGGGAGCTGTTTTTT. Its translation: CASSSSHGGNTGELFF.

This chain connects TRBV5-4 to TRBJ2-1, with 7 bases identical to TRBD2. From germline, CDR1 is SGHNT and CDR2 YYREEE (reference sequence). This CDR3 comprises 15 residues. Trimming took 4 bases from V and 9 from J; bases not matched to a gene: 13. CDR3 sequence: CASSRGGFSVSEQFF. The CDR3 bases are TGTGCCAGCAGCCGCGGGGGATTCTCAGTGAGTGAGCAGTTCTTC.

In regard to this clone: The junction does not match germline at one end; this may be a read error. The chain is built from TRBV7-8 and TRBJ2-6; 8 bases agree with TRBD1. Germline V gene data show CDR1 as SGHVS and CDR2 as FQNEAQ. The CDR3 sequence is 17 residues long. In DNA form, the CDR3 reads TGTGCCAGCAGCATAGGACAGGGCCGATCTGGGGCCAACGGCCTGACTTTC. This codes for CASSIGQGRSGANGLTF.

The chain joins TRBV4-3 to TRBJ2-1; 8 positions agree with TRBD1. Trimming took 3 bases from V and 14 from J; bases not matched to a gene: 9. Germline V gives CDR1 LGHNA, CDR2 YSLEER. The CDR3 has 13 residues. The CDR3 DNA follows: TGCGCCAGCAGCCAGTTCGGGACAGGAAGAGAGTTCTTC. Translation gives CASSQFGTGREFF.

DNA of the CDR3: TGTGCCAGCAGATCCACCGGGACAGGTCTTTATGGCTACACCTTC. Its protein product is CASRSTGTGLYGYTF. This sequence joins TRBV28 and TRBJ1-2; 8 nucleotides line up with TRBD1. CDR1 is MDHEN and CDR2 is SYDVKM in the germline V gene. The V gene end was trimmed by 6 bases and the J gene end by 5 bases; junction bases not matched to a gene: 11. The CDR3 length is 15 residues.

This clone came up a few times. At one end the junction does not follow the germline gene, possibly because of a read error. The chain employs TRBV6-5 and TRBJ2-4, with 9 positions matching TRBD2. CDR3 length: 13 residues. Germline assignment: CDR1 MNHEY and CDR2 SVGAGI. The CDR3 reads CASSKRGENSQYF. Here the CDR3 DNA reads TGTGCCAGCAGTAAGCGGGGGGAAAACAGTCAGTACTTC.

This clone was seen more than once but under ten times. The CDR3 loop is CASSFPEGLTAINEQFF. The CDR3 DNA sequence: TGTGCCAGCAGCTTTCCGGAGGGACTAACCGCAATCAATGAGCAGTTCTTC. This chain links TRBV7-6 with TRBJ2-1, with 7 positions matching TRBD2. V shed 3 bases and J 6 bases; nucleotides not matched to a gene: 14. Germline assignment: CDR1 SGHVS and CDR2 FNYEAQ. The CDR3 sequence is 17 residues long.

CDR3 sequence: CASRVQGATEAFF. CDR3 sequence (DNA): TGTGCCAGCAGAGTACAGGGGGCCACTGAAGCTTTCTTT. This rearrangement joins TRBV7-2 to TRBJ1-1; 9 bases map to TRBD1. The V gene end was trimmed by 6 bases and the J gene end by 4 bases; junction bases not matched to a gene: 3. There are 13 residues in the CDR3. CDR1 and CDR2 from the germline V gene are SGHTA and FQGNSA.

This clone was detected only once. The rearrangement uses TRBV6-1 and TRBJ1-5; 9 bases line up with TRBD1. The CDR3 spans 15 residues. Per the germline V gene, CDR1 is MNHNS and CDR2 is SASEGT. V dropped 6 bases and J dropped 6; count of bases not matched to a gene: 9. In DNA, the CDR3 is TGTGCCAGCAGCAGGGGACAGGGATTAGGTCAGCCCCAGCATTTT. This codes for CASSRGQGLGQPQHF.